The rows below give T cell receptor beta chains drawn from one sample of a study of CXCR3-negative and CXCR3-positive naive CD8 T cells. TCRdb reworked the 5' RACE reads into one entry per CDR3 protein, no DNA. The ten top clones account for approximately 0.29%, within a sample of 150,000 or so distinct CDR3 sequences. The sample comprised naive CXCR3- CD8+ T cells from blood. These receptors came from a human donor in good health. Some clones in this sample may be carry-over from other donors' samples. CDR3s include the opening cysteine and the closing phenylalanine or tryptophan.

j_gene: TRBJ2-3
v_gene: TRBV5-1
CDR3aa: CASSLVKAHTDTQYF

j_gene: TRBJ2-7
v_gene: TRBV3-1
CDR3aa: CASSQEGTAGTYYEQYF

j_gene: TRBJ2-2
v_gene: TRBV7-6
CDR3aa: CASSLAQGNTGELFF

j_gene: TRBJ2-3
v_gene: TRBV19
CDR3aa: CASNRAGADTQYF

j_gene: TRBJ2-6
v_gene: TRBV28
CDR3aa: CASSLVGSGANVLTF

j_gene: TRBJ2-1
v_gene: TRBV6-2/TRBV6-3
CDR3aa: CASSYSSPSNEQFF

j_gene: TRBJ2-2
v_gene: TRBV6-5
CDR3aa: CASSYGQGFGELFF

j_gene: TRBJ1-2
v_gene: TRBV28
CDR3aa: CASSFSGFGLNYGYTF

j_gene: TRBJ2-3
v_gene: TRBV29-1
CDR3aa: CSALTGTSVADTQYF

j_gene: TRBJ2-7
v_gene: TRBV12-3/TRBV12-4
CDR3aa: CASTSSGGFYEQYF

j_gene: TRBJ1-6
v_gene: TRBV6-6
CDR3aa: CASSYRETGGNSPLHF

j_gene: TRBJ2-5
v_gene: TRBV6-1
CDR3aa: CASSPLYPETQYF

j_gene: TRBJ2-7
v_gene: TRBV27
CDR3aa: CASSFRVLVHEQYF

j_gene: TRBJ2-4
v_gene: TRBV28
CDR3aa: CASSAGLAKNIQYF

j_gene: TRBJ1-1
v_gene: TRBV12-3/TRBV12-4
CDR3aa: CASSLGQGAPTEAFF

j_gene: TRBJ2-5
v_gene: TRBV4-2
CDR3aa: CASSPTSGGSQETQYF

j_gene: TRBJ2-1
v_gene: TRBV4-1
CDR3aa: CASSQIIRTHNEQFF

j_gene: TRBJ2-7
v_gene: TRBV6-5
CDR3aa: CASSSSGLAGGSVTYEQYF

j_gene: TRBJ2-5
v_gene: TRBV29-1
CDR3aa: CSVDGQDGGLETQYF

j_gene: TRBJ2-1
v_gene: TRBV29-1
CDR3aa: CSVTGTSGRVEQFF

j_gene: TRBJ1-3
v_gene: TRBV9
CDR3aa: CASSAGRISGNTIYF

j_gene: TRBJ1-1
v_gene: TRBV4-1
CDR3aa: CASSPFPRSVAGPTEAFF

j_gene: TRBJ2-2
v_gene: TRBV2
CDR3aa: CASPGQGNTGELFF

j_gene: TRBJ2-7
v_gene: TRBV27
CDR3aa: CASSLGTVYEQYF

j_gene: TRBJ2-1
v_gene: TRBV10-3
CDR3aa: CAISGDPAGEQFF

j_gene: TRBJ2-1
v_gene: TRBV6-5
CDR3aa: CASSYHKSGYNEQFF

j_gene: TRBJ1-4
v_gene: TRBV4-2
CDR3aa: CASSQTRDWREKLFF

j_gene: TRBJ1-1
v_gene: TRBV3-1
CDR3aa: CASSQGGYFFSAFF

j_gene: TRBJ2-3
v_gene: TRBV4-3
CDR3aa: CASSQDGIGTTDTQYF

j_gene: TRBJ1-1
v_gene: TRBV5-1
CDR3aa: CASRSSGSNTEAFF